The sample holds a few counts of the clone carrying this T cell receptor beta chain. One entry per CDR3 protein, called by TCRdb with MiXCR from the 5' RACE reads. The data hold 9,500 to 13,000 distinct CDR3 sequences, with around 49% observed a single time. CDR1 and CDR2 (germline): LGHNA, YSLEER. The CDR3 is 13 amino acids. V was pared by 0 bases and J by 11 bases, with 11 bases between. Sequencing was carried out using tumor-infiltrating naive CD4+ T cells sorted from the breast tumor. Subset: naive CD4+ T cells, CD4+CD45RA+CD25-. V gene TRBV4-3 combines with J gene TRBJ2-1; D might be TRBD1 or TRBD2, each matching 5 bases. The TCR comes from a female donor with breast cancer. CDR3 coding DNA: TGCGCCAGCAGCCAAGATCTAGGGGAGAAGCAGTTCTTC. Protein: CASSQDLGEKQFF.